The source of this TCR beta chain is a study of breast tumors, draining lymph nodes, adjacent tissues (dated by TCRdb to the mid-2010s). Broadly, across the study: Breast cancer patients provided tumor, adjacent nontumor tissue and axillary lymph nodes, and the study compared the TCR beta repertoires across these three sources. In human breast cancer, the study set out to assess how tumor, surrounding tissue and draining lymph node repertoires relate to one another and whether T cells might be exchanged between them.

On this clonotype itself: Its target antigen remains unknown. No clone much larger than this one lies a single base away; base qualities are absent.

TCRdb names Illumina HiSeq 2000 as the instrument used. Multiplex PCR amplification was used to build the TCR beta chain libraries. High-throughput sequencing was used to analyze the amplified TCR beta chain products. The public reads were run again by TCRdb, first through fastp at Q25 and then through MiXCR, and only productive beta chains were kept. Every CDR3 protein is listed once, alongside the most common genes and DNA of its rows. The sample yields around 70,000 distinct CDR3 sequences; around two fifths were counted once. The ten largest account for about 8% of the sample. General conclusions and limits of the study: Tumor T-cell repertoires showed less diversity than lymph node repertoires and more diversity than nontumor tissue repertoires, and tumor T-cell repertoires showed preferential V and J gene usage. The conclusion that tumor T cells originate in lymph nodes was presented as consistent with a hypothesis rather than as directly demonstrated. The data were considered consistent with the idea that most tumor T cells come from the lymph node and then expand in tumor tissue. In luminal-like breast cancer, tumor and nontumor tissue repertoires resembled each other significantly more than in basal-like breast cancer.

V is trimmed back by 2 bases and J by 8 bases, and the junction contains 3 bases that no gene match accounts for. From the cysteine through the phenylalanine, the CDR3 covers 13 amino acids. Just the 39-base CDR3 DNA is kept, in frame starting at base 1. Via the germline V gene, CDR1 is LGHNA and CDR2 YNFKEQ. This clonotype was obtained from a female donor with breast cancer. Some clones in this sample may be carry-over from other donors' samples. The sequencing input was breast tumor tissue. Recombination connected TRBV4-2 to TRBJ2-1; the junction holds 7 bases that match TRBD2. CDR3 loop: CASSQTGGDEQFF. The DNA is TGTGCCAGCAGCCAAACGGGGGGAGATGAGCAGTTCTTC.